This is a list of T cell receptor beta chains from one sample in a study of chemoradiotherapy in HPV16-positive cancers. This table comes from immunoSEQ multiplex PCR, and its TCRdb copy is limited to in-frame clones, with some not included. In the table there are 10,000 to 15,000 clones, 75% of which are singletons. Collection took place from a patient who underwent chemoradiotherapy. Source of these receptors: a human donor with HPV-associated anogenital cancer. Each CDR3 is given with its conserved first and last residue. Fields, in order: clone size, V gene, D gene, J gene, CDR3 protein, CDR3 DNA. D genes are given only for firm matches. Where a row states a size, it is once, few, many or the class of an expanded clone; other rows omit it.

size: -; V: TRBV7-2; D: TRBD1; J: TRBJ1-1; CDR3: CASSLQGAHTEAFF; DNA: TGTGCCAGCAGTTTACAGGGGGCGCACACTGAAGCTTTCTTT
size: -; V: TRBV20-1; D: -; J: TRBJ1-2; CDR3: CSGDSIYGYTF; DNA: TGCAGTGGAGACAGTATCTATGGCTACACCTTC
size: -; V: TRBV7-7; D: TRBD2; J: TRBJ2-1; CDR3: CASSLVCRAGDVQWSSYNEQFF; DNA: TGTGCCAGCAGCTTAGTCTGTCGAGCGGGAGATGTCCAATGGAGCTCCTACAATGAGCAGTTCTTC
size: -; V: TRBV2; D: -; J: TRBJ2-5; CDR3: CATQSMAQETQYF; DNA: TGTGCCACCCAAAGCATGGCCCAAGAGACCCAGTACTTC
size: -; V: TRBV10-2; D: TRBD1; J: TRBJ1-2; CDR3: CARGDSSYGYTF; DNA: TGCGCCAGGGGGGACAGCTCGTATGGCTACACCTTC
size: -; V: TRBV10-3; D: -; J: TRBJ1-4; CDR3: CAISSVATNEKLFF; DNA: TGTGCCATCAGTTCAGTTGCAACTAATGAAAAACTGTTTTTT
size: few; V: TRBV5-1; D: -; J: TRBJ2-1; CDR3: CASSLPGYNEQFF; DNA: TGCGCCAGCAGCTTACCCGGGTACAATGAGCAGTTCTTC
size: -; V: TRBV28; D: TRBD1; J: TRBJ2-7; CDR3: CASTRTGGASRFHEQYF; DNA: TGTGCCAGCACCAGGACAGGGGGCGCTTCTCGCTTCCACGAGCAGTACTTC
size: -; V: TRBV11-2; D: -; J: TRBJ2-7; CDR3: CASSGAGTSHSYEQYF; DNA: TGTGCCAGCAGCGGGGCCGGGACTTCCCACTCCTACGAGCAGTACTTC
size: -; V: TRBV28; D: -; J: TRBJ2-7; CDR3: CASSIWAGLEQYF; DNA: TGTGCCAGCAGTATATGGGCTGGACTCGAGCAGTACTTC
size: -; V: TRBV4-1; D: -; J: TRBJ2-5; CDR3: CASSQESAVEETQYF; DNA: TGCGCCAGCAGCCAAGAGTCAGCCGTGGAAGAGACCCAGTACTTC
size: -; V: TRBV5-4; D: -; J: TRBJ2-5; CDR3: CASSLSQRERVVRETQYF; DNA: TGTGCCAGCAGTCTTTCACAGAGGGAACGGGTCGTACGGGAGACCCAGTACTTC
size: -; V: TRBV5-1; D: -; J: TRBJ2-7; CDR3: CASSLGDTQSYEQYF; DNA: TGCGCCAGCAGCTTAGGGGACACCCAATCCTACGAGCAGTACTTC
size: -; V: TRBV7-2; D: -; J: TRBJ1-1; CDR3: CASTETLYTEAFF; DNA: TGTGCCAGCACCGAAACGTTATACACTGAAGCTTTCTTT
size: once; V: TRBV28; D: -; J: TRBJ2-1; CDR3: CASTQWGGRNNEQFF; DNA: TGTGCCAGCACCCAATGGGGGGGCCGGAACAATGAGCAGTTCTTC
size: once; V: TRBV19; D: TRBD2; J: TRBJ2-7; CDR3: CASSASGRVFYEQYF; DNA: TGTGCCAGTAGTGCTAGCGGGAGGGTCTTCTACGAGCAGTACTTC
size: -; V: TRBV6-1; D: TRBD2; J: TRBJ2-4; CDR3: CASSPGLEVAIQYF; DNA: TGTGCCAGCAGCCCGGGACTAGAGGTGGCCATTCAGTACTTC
size: -; V: TRBV27; D: -; J: TRBJ2-1; CDR3: CASRAGGRLSNNEQFF; DNA: TGTGCCAGCAGGGCTGGTGGGAGGCTCTCCAACAATGAGCAGTTCTTC
size: -; V: TRBV7-9; D: -; J: TRBJ2-4; CDR3: CASSPGPIENF; DNA: TGTGCCAGCAGCCCCGGGCCTATTGAGAACTTC
size: -; V: TRBV4-3; D: -; J: TRBJ2-1; CDR3: CASSQDTGEPQFF; DNA: TGCGCCAGCAGCCAAGATACGGGGGAACCTCAGTTCTTC
size: -; V: TRBV5-1; D: TRBD2; J: TRBJ2-1; CDR3: CASSWGLAFDNEQFF; DNA: TGCGCCAGCAGCTGGGGACTAGCTTTTGACAATGAGCAGTTCTTC
size: -; V: TRBV27; D: TRBD2; J: TRBJ2-1; CDR3: CASSLEASGRNEQFF; DNA: TGTGCCAGCAGTTTAGAAGCTAGCGGGAGGAATGAGCAGTTCTTC
size: -; V: TRBV11-3; D: -; J: TRBJ2-5; CDR3: CASSLHRGIETQYF; DNA: TGTGCCAGCAGCTTACATCGGGGGATCGAGACCCAGTACTTC
size: -; V: TRBV2; D: -; J: TRBJ2-7; CDR3: CASSEWPGYDEQYF; DNA: TGTGCCAGCAGTGAATGGCCAGGTTACGACGAGCAGTACTTC
size: -; V: TRBV5-1; D: -; J: TRBJ2-5; CDR3: CASSLDREETQYF; DNA: TGCGCCAGCAGCTTGGACAGGGAAGAGACCCAGTACTTC
size: -; V: TRBV5-1; D: TRBD2; J: TRBJ2-2; CDR3: CASSLKRDLRELFF; DNA: TGCGCCAGCAGCTTGAAGCGGGATCTAAGGGAGCTGTTTTTT
size: -; V: TRBV6-5; D: TRBD1; J: TRBJ1-2; CDR3: CASSYGTGEGYGYTF; DNA: TGTGCCAGCAGTTACGGGACAGGGGAGGGCTATGGCTACACCTTC
size: -; V: TRBV27; D: TRBD2; J: TRBJ2-1; CDR3: CASSQTSGSNNEQFF; DNA: TGTGCCAGCAGTCAGACTAGCGGGAGCAATAATGAGCAGTTCTTC
size: -; V: TRBV28; D: TRBD1; J: TRBJ1-2; CDR3: CALQDRGRRGYTF; DNA: TGTGCTTTACAGGACAGGGGTCGTCGTGGCTACACCTTC
size: once; V: TRBV14; D: -; J: TRBJ1-1; CDR3: CASSQEIRFTEAFF; DNA: TGTGCCAGCAGCCAAGAAATCAGGTTTACTGAAGCTTTCTTT
size: few; V: TRBV19; D: TRBD2; J: TRBJ2-1; CDR3: CASSIDLGGLAGHNEQFF; DNA: TGTGCCAGTAGTATAGATCTGGGAGGACTAGCGGGCCACAATGAGCAGTTCTTC
size: -; V: TRBV4-3; D: -; J: TRBJ2-3; CDR3: CASSRVVSTDTQYF; DNA: TGCGCCAGCAGCCGCGTGGTTAGCACAGATACGCAGTATTTT
size: few; V: TRBV30; D: -; J: TRBJ2-1; CDR3: CAWSSLDGNEQFF; DNA: TGTGCCTGGAGTTCTCTGGACGGCAATGAGCAGTTCTTC
size: -; V: TRBV19; D: TRBD2; J: TRBJ2-1; CDR3: CASSIHREGYSKEQFF; DNA: TGTGCCAGTAGTATACATAGGGAGGGCTACTCAAAAGAGCAGTTCTTC
size: few; V: TRBV6-1; D: -; J: TRBJ2-7; CDR3: CASRVRGYHEQYF; DNA: TGTGCCAGCAGGGTTAGGGGGTACCACGAGCAGTACTTC
size: few; V: TRBV30; D: -; J: TRBJ2-4; CDR3: CAWSSPGPKNIQYF; DNA: TGTGCCTGGAGTTCCCCGGGGCCCAAAAACATTCAGTACTTC
size: -; V: TRBV6-1; D: TRBD1; J: TRBJ1-3; CDR3: CASSEDAGGGNTIYF; DNA: TGTGCCAGCAGTGAAGATGCAGGGGGTGGAAACACCATATATTTT
size: -; V: TRBV5-5; D: -; J: TRBJ1-5; CDR3: CASSWQGNSNQPQHF; DNA: TGTGCCAGCAGTTGGCAGGGGAATAGCAATCAGCCCCAGCATTTT
size: -; V: TRBV28; D: -; J: TRBJ2-7; CDR3: CASSLTGAIGEQYF; DNA: TGTGCCAGCAGCCTAACCGGGGCGATCGGGGAGCAGTACTTC
size: -; V: TRBV27; D: TRBD2; J: TRBJ2-1; CDR3: CASSWVAGGFNEQFF; DNA: TGTGCCAGCAGTTGGGTGGCGGGAGGGTTCAATGAGCAGTTCTTC
size: once; V: TRBV5-1; D: TRBD2; J: TRBJ2-3; CDR3: CASRGPPSLAGGTTDTQYF; DNA: TGCGCCAGCAGAGGGCCTCCTTCACTAGCGGGAGGGACCACAGATACGCAGTATTTT
size: -; V: TRBV2; D: -; J: TRBJ2-1; CDR3: CASRLINEQFF; DNA: TGTGCCAGCAGACTAATCAATGAGCAGTTCTTC
size: -; V: TRBV6-4; D: TRBD2; J: TRBJ2-1; CDR3: CASSDGLAGNEQFF; DNA: TGTGCCAGCAGTGACGGACTAGCGGGCAATGAGCAGTTCTTC